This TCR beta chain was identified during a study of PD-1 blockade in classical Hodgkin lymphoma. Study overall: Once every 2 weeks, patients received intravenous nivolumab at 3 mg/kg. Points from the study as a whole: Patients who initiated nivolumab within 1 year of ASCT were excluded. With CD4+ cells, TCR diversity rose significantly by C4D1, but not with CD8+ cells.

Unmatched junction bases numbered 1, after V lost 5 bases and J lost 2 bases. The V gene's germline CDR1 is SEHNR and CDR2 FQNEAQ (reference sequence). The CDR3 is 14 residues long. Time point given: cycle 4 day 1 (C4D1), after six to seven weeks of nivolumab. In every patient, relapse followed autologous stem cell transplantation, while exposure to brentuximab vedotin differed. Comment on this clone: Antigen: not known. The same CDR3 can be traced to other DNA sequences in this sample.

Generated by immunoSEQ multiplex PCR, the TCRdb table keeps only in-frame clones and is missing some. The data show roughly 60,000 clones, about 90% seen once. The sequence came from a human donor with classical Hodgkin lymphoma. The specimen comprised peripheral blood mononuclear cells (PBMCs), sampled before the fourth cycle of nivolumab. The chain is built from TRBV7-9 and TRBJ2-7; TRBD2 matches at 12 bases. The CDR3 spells CASSGLAGTYEQYF. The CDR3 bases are TGTGCCAGCAGCGGACTAGCGGGGACCTACGAGCAGTACTTC.